Below are 28 T cell receptor beta chains sequenced from a single sample in a study of regulatory T cells in long-lasting Graves disease. The time point denotes: newly diagnosed GD, antithyroid drugs for less than 3 months. PBMC-extracted RNA yielded the TCR library. The TCR beta library used iRepertoire HTBI primers with Arm-PCR amplification of CDR3. One entry per CDR3 protein results from TCRdb running MiXCR on the multiplex PCR reads. This sample has 680,000 or so distinct CDR3 sequences, with about 15% found just once. This same sample was also taken into another study, of T cells in Graves' hyperthyroidism and ophthalmopathy.

Sequenced here: peripheral blood mononuclear cells (PBMCs), sampled at new diagnosis, from a patient treated with antithyroid drugs. These receptors were collected from a woman in her thirties with Graves disease.

This clonotype appeared many times. V and J are TRBV7-9 and TRBJ1-4; D gene unclear. Germline assignment: CDR1 SEHNR and CDR2 FQNEAQ (reference sequence). This CDR3 contains 14 residues. V lost 5 bases, J lost 6 bases, and 13 bases lay in between. The CDR3 nucleotides are TGTGCCAGCAGCGATTGGACCGGGGATGAAAAACTGTTTTTT. Protein sequence: CASSDWTGDEKLFF.

This clonotype has a handful of counts. J is TRBJ1-4 and V is TRBV9; a possible D gene is TRBD1 (6 bases). Trimming cost V 4 bases and J 6 bases, with 16 bases left between them. CDR1 and CDR2 from the germline V gene are SGDLS and YYNGEE. There are 15 residues in the CDR3. The CDR3 here is CASSFGGGIDEKLFF. CDR3 sequence (DNA): TGTGCCAGCAGCTTCGGAGGGGGGATTGATGAAAAACTGTTTTTT.

The chain couples TRBV27 to TRBJ2-5; 10 nucleotides align to TRBD1. The CDR3 is 15 residues long. Germline CDR1 reads MNHEY; CDR2 reads SMNVEV (reference sequence). Unmatched junction bases numbered 13, after V lost 8 bases and J lost 7 bases. The CDR3 loop is CASGPRTGGGGTQYF. The CDR3 DNA follows: TGTGCCAGCGGCCCTAGGACAGGGGGTGGGGGGACCCAGTACTTC.

The sample holds a few counts of this clonotype. The chain combines TRBV18 with TRBJ2-7; perhaps TRBD1 as D (6 bases). Germline-derived CDR1 and CDR2 are KGHSH and LQKENI. CDR3 length: 13 amino acids. V lost 0 bases, J lost 7 bases, and 10 bases lay in between. This CDR3 reads CASSPPGAKEQYF. CDR3 DNA sequence: TGTGCCAGCTCACCACCGGGGGCCAAAGAGCAGTACTTC.

V and J are TRBV5-1 and TRBJ2-3; the D is unclear. The CDR3 runs 16 residues. Germline V gene sequence: CDR1 SGHRS, CDR2 YFSETQ. Trimming took 0 bases from V and 2 from J, leaving 13 bases between them. The CDR3 loop reads CASSLGHESPTDTQYF. The CDR3, as DNA: TGCGCCAGCAGCTTGGGGCATGAAAGCCCCACAGATACGCAGTATTTT.

The chain has TRBV27 and TRBJ2-7; D is possibly TRBD1 or TRBD2 (7 bases each). The CDR3 is made up of 14 amino acids. V lost 8 bases and J lost 6, with 20 bases in between. Germline CDR1 is MNHEY and CDR2 is SMNVEV (reference sequence). The CDR3 DNA follows: TGTGCCAGCCAGACAGGGTGGACTAGTAGCGAGCAGTACTTC. It yields the protein CASQTGWTSSEQYF.

This clonotype was seen repeatedly, ten times or more. This chain connects TRBV27 to TRBJ2-1; D is possibly TRBD2 (6 bases). CDR1 and CDR2 (germline): MNHEY, SMNVEV (reference sequence). The CDR3 is 15 amino acids. The V gene lost 8 bases and the J gene lost 9 bases, with 23 bases spanning the gap. The CDR3, as DNA: TGTGCCAGCGCACCGGGACGGGAGCGAAGTAGTGAGCAGTTCTTC. As protein: CASAPGRERSSEQFF.

This clonotype was observed at least ten times. The genes are TRBV27 and TRBJ2-3; perhaps TRBD2 as D (6 bases). V lost 2 bases, J lost 4 bases, and 13 bases lay in between. The CDR3 length is 15 residues. Germline V gene lookup returns CDR1 MNHEY and CDR2 SMNVEV (reference sequence). The CDR3 is CASSLSPSGSDTQYF. In DNA form, the CDR3 reads TGTGCCAGCAGTTTAAGTCCGAGCGGGTCAGATACGCAGTATTTT.

The table lists this clonotype with many counts. The chain recombines TRBV29-1 with TRBJ1-5; possible D gene TRBD1, 5 bases. Trimming removed 3 bases from V and 3 bases from J, with 9 bases in between. This CDR3 comprises 13 residues. The germline V gene encodes CDR1 SQVTM and CDR2 ANQGSEA. CDR3 sequence: CSVEDTDNQPQHF. The CDR3 DNA follows: TGCAGCGTTGAGGACACTGACAATCAGCCCCAGCATTTT. The variable domain in full, with the rest retrieved from reference TRBV29-1 and TRBJ1-5, is SAVISQKPSRDICQRGTSLTIQCQVDSQVTMMFWYRQQPGQSLTLIATANQGSEATYESGFVIDKFPISRPNLTFSTLTVSNMSPEDSSIYLCSVEDTDNQPQHFGDGTRLSIL.

In its sample, this clonotype was seen many times. The CDR3 DNA sequence: TGTGCCAGCAGCGTAGAACAGGGCCGGCGCTACACCTTC. Its translation: CASSVEQGRRYTF. This chain connects TRBV9 to TRBJ1-2, with D perhaps matching TRBD1 (6 bases). V was shortened by 0 bases and J by 9 bases, with 12 bases between the two germline ends. The CDR3 is made up of 13 amino acids. CDR1 and CDR2 (germline): SGDLS, YYNGEE.

This clonotype was observed many times. V is TRBV24-1 and J is TRBJ2-7; the match to TRBD1 covers 11 bases. The CDR3 has 18 amino acids. The germline gives CDR1 KGHDR, CDR2 SFDVKD. Unmatched junction bases numbered 13, after V lost 7 bases and J lost 0 bases. The CDR3 loop is CATSKGGTGGPSSYEQYF. CDR3 DNA sequence: TGTGCCACCAGCAAGGGGGGGACAGGGGGTCCTAGCTCCTACGAGCAGTACTTC.

This chain connects TRBV7-6 to TRBJ2-5; the D is unclear. Trimming cost V 5 bases and J 5 bases, with 12 bases left between them. Per germline, CDR1 SGHVS and CDR2 FNYEAQ. CDR3 length: 13 amino acids. This CDR3 reads CASSPRPRETQYF. The CDR3 nucleotides read TGTGCCAGCAGCCCACGCCCGCGTGAGACCCAGTACTTC.

This clonotype was recorded many times. CDR3 protein: CASRLGGQMNTEAFF. Written as DNA, the CDR3 is TGTGCCAGCAGGTTGGGGGGACAGATGAACACTGAAGCTTTCTTT. The chain links TRBV3-1 to TRBJ1-1, with TRBD1 identical over 7 bases. The trim removed 6 bases at V and 0 bases at J, leaving 7 bases unmatched. The CDR3 is 15 residues long. Germline assignment: CDR1 LGHDT and CDR2 YNNKEL (reference sequence).

This clonotype was counted between two and nine times. The J gene is TRBJ1-1, the V gene TRBV18, with 7 nucleotides matching TRBD1. J was trimmed by 6 bases and V by 7 bases; bases with no gene match: 14. Germline values: CDR1 KGHSH, CDR2 LQKENI. The CDR3 covers 15 residues. Written as DNA, the CDR3 is TGTGCCAGCTTCACCGGGCAGGGGGTCTTCCCTGAAGCTTTCTTT. Residues: CASFTGQGVFPEAFF.

This chain links TRBV18 with TRBJ1-1; a possible D gene is TRBD1 (5 bases). Germline assignment: CDR1 KGHSH and CDR2 LQKENI. Between the trimmed V and J ends, which lost 0 bases and 4 bases, there was a span of 6 bases. The CDR3 is 13 residues long. This CDR3 reads CASSPPGATEAFF. The CDR3 bases are TGTGCCAGCTCACCACCAGGGGCCACTGAAGCTTTCTTT.

The rearrangement links TRBV10-2 to TRBJ2-1; 12 bases agree with TRBD2. The CDR3 has 16 residues. Germline V lookup: CDR1 WSHSY, CDR2 SAAADI. Losses at the gene ends were 8 bases for V and 8 bases for J; bases not matched to a gene: 13. The CDR3 region is CASHRGLAGGIDEQFF. The CDR3, as DNA: TGCGCCAGCCACCGAGGGCTAGCGGGAGGGATAGATGAGCAGTTCTTC.

This clonotype has a count of ten or more. The chain is built from TRBV27 and TRBJ1-1, with 8 bases lining up with TRBD1. CDR1 and CDR2 (germline): MNHEY, SMNVEV (reference sequence). The CDR3 consists of 15 residues. Trimming took 5 bases from V and 1 from J; bases not matched to a gene: 6. CDR3 protein: CASSTLGTGNTEAFF. In DNA, the CDR3 is TGTGCCAGCAGTACACTAGGGACAGGGAACACTGAAGCTTTCTTT.

This clonotype was detected a few times. The gene calls are TRBV24-1 and TRBJ1-5; D gene uncertain. CDR1 KGHDR and CDR2 SFDVKD come from the germline V gene. The germline V and J ends were trimmed by 4 bases and 7 bases, with 10 bases remaining between them. The CDR3 sequence is 13 residues long. The CDR3 loop is CATSDRGLQPQHF. CDR3 DNA: TGTGCCACCAGTGACCGCGGTTTACAGCCCCAGCATTTT.

In its sample, this clonotype was seen a few times. The V call is TRBV15, the J call TRBJ1-5; tentatively, D is TRBD1 (5 bases). Germline V gene data show CDR1 as LNHNV and CDR2 as YYDKDF (reference sequence). The CDR3 has 15 residues. The V end was cut by 2 bases, the J end by 3 bases, with 11 bases between. DNA of the CDR3: TGTGCCACCAGCAGAACCCCAGGGTCCAATCAGCCCCAGCATTTT. It is translated as CATSRTPGSNQPQHF.

About this clonotype itself: This may stem from a read error, because a much larger clone lies one nucleotide away. This chain links TRBV10-3 with TRBJ1-1; possible D gene TRBD1, 5 bases. Germline-derived CDR1 and CDR2 are ENHRY and SYGVKD. CDR3 size: 17 residues. The CDR3 protein is CAINESNPGGMNTEAFF. For the CDR3, the DNA is TGTGCCATCAATGAGTCCAACCCGGGGGGGATGAACACTGAAGCTTTCTTT.

This clonotype occurred a few times. The V gene is TRBV6-1, the J gene TRBJ2-1, with TRBD2 identical over 10 bases. The CDR3 has 16 residues. V gave up 5 bases and J gave up 2 bases; unmatched junction bases: 6. Looked up from germline, CDR1 is MNHNS and CDR2 is SASEGT. The CDR3 loop is CASSHSGLAAYNEQFF. CDR3 DNA sequence: TGTGCCAGCAGTCATTCCGGACTAGCGGCCTACAATGAGCAGTTCTTC.

This chain connects TRBV29-1 to TRBJ2-7; 10 bases agree with TRBD1. The germline V gene has CDR1 SQVTM and CDR2 ANQGSEA. J lost 0 bases, V lost 7 bases, and 3 bases had no gene match. The CDR3 consists of 13 residues. CDR3 region: CSAGDRGSYEQYF. Written as DNA, the CDR3 is TGCAGCGCCGGGGACAGGGGCTCCTACGAGCAGTACTTC.

The table lists this clonotype with many counts. The gene calls are TRBV28 and TRBJ1-1, with D perhaps matching TRBD1 (5 bases). Trimming pared 9 bases from V and 0 bases from J, leaving 17 bases between. CDR3 length equals 15 residues. Germline CDR1 MDHEN, CDR2 SYDVKM. The CDR3 region has the DNA TGTGCCAGTTCCGAACTACAGGCGGTGAACACTGAAGCTTTCTTT. This gives the protein CASSELQAVNTEAFF.

This clonotype was counted at least ten times. The chain couples TRBV6-1 to TRBJ1-2; unclear D gene. The germline V gene has CDR1 MNHNS and CDR2 SASEGT. V shed 4 bases and J shed 3 bases, with 12 bases lying between them. There are 14 residues in the CDR3. This CDR3 is CASSGVGLDYGYTF. For the CDR3, the DNA is TGTGCCAGCAGTGGAGTTGGATTAGACTATGGCTACACCTTC.

This clonotype was observed many times. The V and J genes are TRBV19 and TRBJ1-5, with D maybe TRBD1 (5 bases). Trimming cost V 7 bases and J 0 bases, with 13 bases left between them. The CDR3 runs 15 residues. Germline CDR1 LNHDA, CDR2 SQIVND (reference sequence). CDR3 bases: TGTGCCAGTACCCCGACAGATTATAGCAATCAGCCCCAGCATTTT. It translates to CASTPTDYSNQPQHF. Variable domain in full (rest from reference TRBV19 and TRBJ1-5): DGGITQSPKYLFRKEGQNVTLSCEQNLNHDAMYWYRQDPGQGLRLIYYSQIVNDFQKGDIAEGYSVSREKKESFPLTVTSAQKNPTAFYLCASTPTDYSNQPQHFGDGTRLSIL.

In its sample, this clonotype was seen many times. The V call is TRBV7-9, the J call TRBJ2-1; perhaps D is TRBD1 or TRBD2 (6 bases each). CDR3 length: 16 residues. Germline lookup yields CDR1 SEHNR and CDR2 FQNEAQ (reference sequence). V was cut by 5 bases and J by 1 base, with 15 bases left in between. The CDR3 region has the DNA TGTGCCAGCAGCAGAAGAATAGGGGGGTCCTACAATGAGCAGTTCTTC. Translated: CASSRRIGGSYNEQFF.

In this sample, this clonotype turned up many times. No conserved phenylalanine or tryptophan is present at the end of the CDR3, so a read error is the likely explanation. The limits of the CDR3 on the DNA are not certain, so only TCRdb's listed CDR3 is given. The rearrangement joins TRBV7-2 to TRBJ2-7; the table's TRBD1 call for D was not verified on the DNA. CDR1 is SGHTA and CDR2 is FQGNSA in the germline V gene. From its first to its last residue, the CDR3 has 16 amino acids. The CDR3 region is CASSASHEQGIPPEYL.

This clonotype was counted many times. This chain links TRBV20-1 with TRBJ1-6; D remains unclear. Trimming removed 0 bases from V and 4 bases from J, with 7 bases in between. There are 14 residues in the CDR3. Germline CDR1 is DFQATT and CDR2 is SNEGSKA (reference sequence). As DNA, the CDR3 is TGCAGTGCTAGAGATGGGGAATATAATTCACCCCTCCACTTT. This encodes CSARDGEYNSPLHF.